Below, 32 T cell receptor beta chains from the same sample are listed, as sequenced in a study of cytomegalovirus exposure and HLA in healthy donors. Repertoires were generated with immunoSEQ multiplex PCR, while TCRdb's copy carries only in-frame clones and drops some. The data hold more than 85,000 clones, with about 93% observed a single time. The sample taken for sequencing was PBMCs. These receptors were obtained from a woman in her thirties in good health and CMV-seropositive.

The chain employs TRBV11-2 and TRBJ2-7; 7 bases match TRBD2. Trimming removed 5 bases from V and 3 bases from J; junction bases left unmatched: 7. The CDR3 loop spans 14 amino acids. CDR1 is SGHAT, CDR2 FQNNGV, per germline. CDR3 DNA sequence: TGTGCCAGCAGCAAACCCGGGACTAACTACGAGCAGTACTTC. Its translation is CASSKPGTNYEQYF.

The chain has TRBV28 and TRBJ2-3; perhaps TRBD1 as D (5 bases). Germline V gives CDR1 MDHEN, CDR2 SYDVKM. There are 14 residues in the CDR3. V was clipped by 3 bases and J by 3 bases, with 10 bases between them. This chain's CDR3 is CASSLDTRTDTQYF. In DNA, the CDR3 is TGTGCCAGCAGTTTGGACACCCGGACAGATACGCAGTATTTT.

The chain carries TRBV21-1 and TRBJ2-7; no DNA check was done on the table's D call, TRBD1. TRBV21-1 is annotated as a pseudogene. The CDR3 runs to 15 residues. CDR3 nucleotides: TGTGCCAGCAGCAAAGATGCAGTGCACTCCTACGAGCAGTACTTC. Encoded protein: CASSKDAVHSYEQYF.

The chain recombines TRBV19 with TRBJ1-4; 8 bases line up with TRBD1. The V gene end was trimmed by 1 base and the J gene end by 10 bases; junction bases not matched to a gene: 8. The CDR3 contains 15 residues. Germline CDR1 is LNHDA and CDR2 is SQIVND (reference sequence). The CDR3 sequence is CASSIATGEFAKLFF. In DNA form, the CDR3 reads TGTGCCAGTAGTATAGCGACAGGGGAGTTCGCAAAACTGTTTTTT.

V usage is TRBV6-5 and J usage is TRBJ1-5, with D possibly being TRBD1 (5 bases). Germline CDR1 and CDR2: MNHEY and SVGAGI. V lost 6 bases and J 0 bases, leaving 9 bases between the germline ends. The length of the CDR3 is 14 residues. As DNA, the CDR3 is TGTGCCAGCAGCGGACAATATAGCAATCAGCCCCAGCATTTT. This gives the protein CASSGQYSNQPQHF.

This chain connects TRBV27 to TRBJ2-7; 12 positions match TRBD2. Germline V lookup: CDR1 MNHEY, CDR2 SMNVEV (reference sequence). V dropped 5 bases and J dropped 7; count of bases not matched to a gene: 6. The CDR3 loop spans 14 amino acids. The CDR3 DNA reads as TGTGCCAGCAGTGTCACTAGCGGGAGGCGGGAGCAGTACTTC. It codes for CASSVTSGRREQYF.

The chain employs TRBV30 and TRBJ1-2; TRBD1 matches at 7 bases. The germline V gene encodes CDR1 GTSNPN and CDR2 SVGIG (reference sequence). The CDR3 is 14 residues long. V lost 6 bases to trimming and J lost 4 bases; unmatched junction nucleotides: 11. The CDR3 DNA is TGTGCCTGCAACCTTGAGACAGGGTTCTATGGCTACACCTTC. Protein: CACNLETGFYGYTF.

The chain couples TRBV28 to TRBJ1-5, with D perhaps TRBD1 (6 bases). V dropped 2 bases and J dropped 0 bases, with 23 bases sitting between them. Germline-derived CDR1 and CDR2 are MDHEN and SYDVKM. The CDR3 is 20 amino acids. CDR3 sequence (DNA): TGTGCCAGCAGTTTAATAAGCGGCGTGGGGGCCGAATATAGCAATCAGCCCCAGCATTTT. This sequence encodes CASSLISGVGAEYSNQPQHF.

The chain uses TRBV28 and TRBJ2-7; D gene ambiguous. Germline V gene data show CDR1 as MDHEN and CDR2 as SYDVKM. The CDR3 runs 12 residues. V was cut by 4 bases and J by 0 bases, with 4 bases left in between. CDR3 bases: TGTGCCAGCAGTTGGGCCTCCTACGAGCAGTACTTC. Its protein is CASSWASYEQYF. Combining the CDR3 with reference TRBV28 and TRBJ2-7 gives the whole variable domain DVKVTQSSRYLVKRTGEKVFLECVQDMDHENMFWYRQDPGLGLRLIYFSYDVKMKEKGDIPEGYSVSREKKERFSLILESASTNQTSMYLCASSWASYEQYFGPGTRLTVT.

The chain joins TRBV27 to TRBJ1-2; 10 bases line up with TRBD1. Per germline, CDR1 MNHEY and CDR2 SMNVEV (reference sequence). V shed 3 bases, J shed 7 bases, and the junction held 14 bases outside the gene matches. The length of the CDR3 is 17 residues. The CDR3 DNA reads TGTGCCAGCAGTTTCCAACCGACAGGGGGCGGTAATTTTGGCTACACCTTC. Protein product: CASSFQPTGGGNFGYTF.

The V and J genes are TRBV7-2 and TRBJ2-1, with 9 bases that match TRBD1. Germline V gene lookup returns CDR1 SGHTA and CDR2 FQGNSA. Trimming cost V 6 bases and J 7 bases; bases outside gene matches: 13. This CDR3 is 16 amino acids long. CDR3 sequence: CASRKGTDRGWNEQFF. In DNA, the CDR3 is TGTGCCAGCAGAAAGGGCACGGACAGGGGATGGAATGAGCAGTTCTTC.

The CDR3 is CASSQQGLEPQHF. CDR3 nucleotides: TGTGCCAGCAGCCAACAGGGTTTGGAGCCCCAGCATTTT. This chain links TRBV11-2 with TRBJ1-5; the D gene is possibly TRBD1 (6 bases). CDR1 and CDR2 (germline): SGHAT, FQNNGV. Trimming took off 5 bases at V and 8 bases at J, with 13 bases between the two ends. This CDR3 is 13 amino acids long.

This rearrangement joins TRBV6-5 to TRBJ2-1, with D tentatively TRBD2 (5 bases). CDR1 and CDR2 (germline): MNHEY, SVGAGI. V lost 6 bases, J lost 8 bases, and 8 bases lay in between. This CDR3 contains 11 residues. This CDR3 is CASSSRDEQFF. CDR3 DNA: TGTGCCAGCAGCTCGCGGGATGAGCAGTTCTTC.

This chain links TRBV28 with TRBJ1-5; maybe TRBD1 (5 bases). The CDR3 extends over 16 amino acids. Germline V gene sequence: CDR1 MDHEN, CDR2 SYDVKM. V lost 6 bases to trimming and J lost 1 base, with 16 bases between them. Here the CDR3 DNA reads TGTGCCAGCAGCCCTTCGGGGGGGATGAGCAATCAGCCCCAGCATTTT. The encoded protein is CASSPSGGMSNQPQHF.

This clone came up once. The chain links TRBV10-3 to TRBJ1-2, with D possibly matching TRBD1 (5 bases). V gave up 6 bases and J gave up 1 base, with 9 bases separating them. CDR1 ENHRY and CDR2 SYGVKD come from the germline V gene. This CDR3 has 13 amino acids. The CDR3 region is CAIRIQDNYGYTF. Here the CDR3 DNA reads TGTGCCATCAGGATACAGGATAACTATGGCTACACCTTC.

This rearrangement joins TRBV7-2 to TRBJ2-1; D perhaps matches TRBD1 (6 bases). The length of the CDR3 is 16 residues. V lost 7 bases, J lost 10 bases, and 26 bases lay in between. Germline CDR1 reads SGHTA; CDR2 reads FQGNSA. CDR3 nucleotide sequence: TGTGCCAGCACCCTGGGGGCCGAGTGGCTCCTTCGGGAGCAGTTCTTC. Translation gives CASTLGAEWLLREQFF.

On this clone: Other nucleotide sequences from this sample produce the same CDR3. The chain combines TRBV5-1 with TRBJ2-2; 7 bases are a match to TRBD1. Per the germline V gene, CDR1 is SGHRS and CDR2 is YFSETQ. Unmatched junction bases numbered 2, after V lost 1 base and J lost 2 bases. This CDR3 has 15 amino acids. The CDR3 DNA sequence: TGCGCCAGCAGCTTGAACAGGGGAAACACCGGGGAGCTGTTTTTT. This codes for CASSLNRGNTGELFF.

This rearrangement joins TRBV11-3 to TRBJ2-1, with a tentative D call TRBD2 (6 bases). CDR1 is SGHNT, CDR2 YENEEA, per germline. The CDR3 length is 15 residues. With 5 bases removed from V and 6 bases from J, the gap between germline ends came to 17 bases. As DNA, the CDR3 is TGTGCCAGCAGCCCGCGGGGAACAGAGGGCAATGAGCAGTTCTTC. Its protein is CASSPRGTEGNEQFF.

The V and J genes are TRBV7-2 and TRBJ2-5, with 12 bases aligning to TRBD2. CDR1 and CDR2 (germline): SGHTA, FQGNSA. The CDR3 runs 16 residues. The trim removed 7 bases at V and 4 bases at J, leaving 10 bases unmatched. CDR3 nucleotide sequence: TGTGCCAGCACCCGCAGCGGACTAGCGGGGTCAGAGACCCAGTACTTC. Amino acids: CASTRSGLAGSETQYF.

The rearrangement joins TRBV6-5 to TRBJ1-5; D unresolved. The CDR3 totals 15 residues. The V gene lost 0 bases and the J gene lost 3 bases, with 9 bases spanning the gap. Germline CDR1 is MNHEY and CDR2 is SVGAGI. CDR3 DNA sequence: TGTGCCAGCAGTTACTCGAACAGTTACAATCAGCCCCAGCATTTT. This gives the protein CASSYSNSYNQPQHF.

The V and J genes are TRBV27 and TRBJ2-7; D is unclear. This CDR3 has 13 residues. The germline V gene has CDR1 MNHEY and CDR2 SMNVEV (reference sequence). Trimming left V 8 bases short and J 3 bases short, with 14 bases between. CDR3 bases: TGTGCCAGCTCCCCGGGTTCCTTCTACGAGCAGTACTTC. Protein sequence: CASSPGSFYEQYF.

The chain uses TRBV2 and TRBJ2-5, with 7 bases lining up with TRBD1. The V gene's germline CDR1 is SNHLY and CDR2 FYNNEI. The CDR3 length is 12 residues. V lost 10 bases to trimming and J lost 1 base; unmatched junction nucleotides: 3. In DNA, the CDR3 is TGTGCCATCAGACAGGGCCAAGAGACCCAGTACTTC. Protein product: CAIRQGQETQYF.

V usage is TRBV7-9 and J usage is TRBJ1-1, with D tentatively TRBD1 (6 bases). CDR1 SEHNR and CDR2 FQNEAQ come from the germline V gene (reference sequence). V was clipped by 5 bases and J by 8 bases, with 27 bases between them. This CDR3 is 17 amino acids long. The CDR3 region is CASSPRLQGFSSGEAFF. CDR3 nucleotides: TGTGCCAGCAGCCCCCGGTTGCAGGGGTTCTCCTCTGGCGAAGCTTTCTTT.

The chain carries TRBV2 and TRBJ1-5; tentatively, D is TRBD1 (6 bases). V lost 6 bases to trimming and J lost 4 bases, with 13 bases between them. Germline values: CDR1 SNHLY, CDR2 FYNNEI. The CDR3 runs to 14 residues. CDR3 bases: TGTGCCAGCAGGGATGGGGGGGCTAATCAGCCCCAGCATTTT. This gives the protein CASRDGGANQPQHF.

V is TRBV29-1 and J is TRBJ1-2, with 7 bases lining up with TRBD1. The germline V gene has CDR1 SQVTM and CDR2 ANQGSEA. Trimming cost V 6 bases and J 7 bases; bases outside gene matches: 8. The CDR3 is 12 amino acids. The CDR3 coding sequence is TGCAGCGTCATCGGGACAGTCCCTGGCTACACCTTC. Its translation: CSVIGTVPGYTF.

The chain joins TRBV7-2 to TRBJ1-1; D not certain. Germline loops: CDR1 SGHTA, CDR2 FQGNSA. There are 14 residues in the CDR3. Trimming removed 0 bases from V and 3 bases from J, with 8 bases in between. In DNA, the CDR3 is TGTGCCAGCAGCTTAGCGTGGGGAGACACTGAAGCTTTCTTT. It translates to CASSLAWGDTEAFF.

The chain is built from TRBV5-4 and TRBJ2-3, with TRBD2 identical over 14 bases. The CDR3 is made up of 19 amino acids. V lost 7 bases, J lost 1 base, and 14 bases stayed unmatched. From germline, CDR1 is SGHNT and CDR2 YYREEE (reference sequence). Here the CDR3 DNA reads TGTGCCAGCTCTCTTGGGGGACTAGCGGGAGCTGGGGGCACAGATACGCAGTATTTT. This sequence encodes CASSLGGLAGAGGTDTQYF. The full variable domain, rest sourced from reference TRBV5-4 and TRBJ2-3, is ETGVTQSPTHLIKTRGQQVTLRCSSQSGHNTVSWYQQALGQGPQFIFQYYREEENGRGNFPPRFSGLQFPNYSSELNVNALELDDSALYLCASSLGGLAGAGGTDTQYFGPGTRLTVL.

The chain links TRBV19 to TRBJ2-6; perhaps TRBD2 as D (6 bases). V gave up 2 bases and J gave up 0 bases, with 14 bases separating them. The CDR3 has 18 amino acids. Germline assignment: CDR1 LNHDA and CDR2 SQIVND (reference sequence). The CDR3 DNA reads TGTGCCAGTAGTATATGGGTTGGAGGGAGCTCTGGGGCCAACGTCCTGACTTTC. Protein product: CASSIWVGGSSGANVLTF.

The rearrangement links TRBV10-3 to TRBJ2-1; 8 bases are a match to TRBD2. The length of the CDR3 is 18 residues. Germline CDR1 and CDR2: ENHRY and SYGVKD. Trimming removed 3 bases from V and 9 bases from J; junction bases left unmatched: 19. The CDR3 nucleotides are TGTGCCATCAGTGACCCTGCTATGAACGGGACTAGGAGCGGTGAGCAGTTCTTC. Protein: CAISDPAMNGTRSGEQFF.

This chain uses TRBV2 with TRBJ2-7, with TRBD2 identical over 8 bases. Per germline, CDR1 SNHLY and CDR2 FYNNEI. The CDR3 contains 15 residues. After removal of 3 bases from V and 0 bases from J, the junction contained 4 bases not matched to a gene. The CDR3 loop is CASSDGGVISYEQYF. In DNA, the CDR3 is TGTGCCAGCAGTGACGGGGGGGTGATCTCCTACGAGCAGTACTTC.

The chain joins TRBV28 to TRBJ2-5; the match to TRBD2 covers 8 bases. Germline trimming cut 5 bases from V and 2 bases from J; bases unmatched to any gene: 4. The CDR3 totals 14 residues. Germline assignment: CDR1 MDHEN and CDR2 SYDVKM. The DNA for the CDR3 is TGTGCCAGCAGTGGGCGGGGGGCTCAAGAGACCCAGTACTTC. Translated, it gives CASSGRGAQETQYF. The entire variable domain, with the rest obtained from reference TRBV28 and TRBJ2-5, is as follows: DVKVTQSSRYLVKRTGEKVFLECVQDMDHENMFWYRQDPGLGLRLIYFSYDVKMKEKGDIPEGYSVSREKKERFSLILESASTNQTSMYLCASSGRGAQETQYFGPGTRLLVL.

The CDR3 loop reads CSVVFPGGFGNTIYF. The CDR3 nucleotides read TGCAGCGTTGTCTTTCCAGGGGGCTTTGGAAACACCATATATTTT. J is TRBJ1-3 and V is TRBV29-1, with TRBD1 matching 8 bases. Germline values: CDR1 SQVTM, CDR2 ANQGSEA. Unmatched junction bases numbered 8, after V lost 4 bases and J lost 3 bases. The CDR3 sequence is 15 residues long.